One sample yielded the 15 T cell receptor beta chains listed below, sequenced in a study of blood T cell repertoires in COVID-19. The data were produced by immunoSEQ multiplex PCR, yet TCRdb's version contains in-frame clones alone and is incomplete. The sample holds roughly 400,000 clones, about 88% seen once. Material for sequencing was PBMCs or T cells enriched from blood (not recorded which). These receptors were taken from a young woman who had been exposed to COVID-19.

The gene calls are TRBV7-2 and TRBJ2-7; TRBD2 matches 11 bases. V shed 4 bases, J shed 2 bases, and the junction held 4 bases outside the gene matches. The CDR3 runs 15 residues. CDR1 and CDR2 (germline): SGHTA, FQGNSA. The CDR3 sequence: CASSYLAGGAYEQYF. In nucleotides, the CDR3 is TGTGCCAGCAGCTACTTAGCGGGGGGGGCCTACGAGCAGTACTTC.

The chain is built from TRBV13 and TRBJ2-1; D might be TRBD2 (6 bases). Germline CDR1 PRHDT, CDR2 FYEKMQ (reference sequence). The CDR3 length is 11 residues. The V gene lost 6 bases and the J gene lost 8 bases, with 8 bases spanning the gap. The CDR3 DNA sequence: TGTGCCAGCAGTTGGAGGGATGAGCAGTTCTTC. Protein product: CASSWRDEQFF. The full variable domain, in which reference TRBV13 and TRBJ2-1 provide the parts outside the CDR3, is AAGVIQSPRHLIKEKRETATLKCYPIPRHDTVYWYQQGPGQDPQFLISFYEKMQSDKGSIPDRFSAQQFSDYHSELNMSSLELGDSALYFCASSWRDEQFFGPGTRLTVL.

The chain combines TRBV5-6 with TRBJ2-2, with D perhaps matching TRBD2 (5 bases). Germline V gene lookup returns CDR1 SGHDT and CDR2 YYEEEE. V lost 4 bases to trimming and J lost 0 bases, with 13 bases between them. This CDR3 is built from 16 residues. CDR3 nucleotide sequence: TGTGCCAGCAGCCGGTCGGGGTCGGCGAACACCGGGGAGCTGTTTTTT. Its protein product is CASSRSGSANTGELFF.

CDR3 nucleotides: TGTGCCAGCAGCTTGGCGATAGCGGGACAGAGCTACGAGCAGTACTTC. Amino acid sequence: CASSLAIAGQSYEQYF. J is TRBJ2-7 and V is TRBV5-5; a possible D gene is TRBD2 (8 bases). V lost 0 bases and J lost 3, with 16 bases in between. Germline V gives CDR1 SGHKS, CDR2 YYEKEE (reference sequence). The CDR3 extends over 16 amino acids.

This chain links TRBV5-1 with TRBJ1-1; TRBD1 matches 8 bases. The CDR3 loop spans 15 amino acids. Per germline, CDR1 SGHRS and CDR2 YFSETQ. V dropped 1 base and J dropped 5; count of bases not matched to a gene: 7. The CDR3 loop is CASSLWTGTGTEAFF. The DNA for the CDR3 is TGCGCCAGCAGCTTGTGGACAGGGACGGGGACTGAAGCTTTCTTT.

The CDR3 reads CSVSPGQGIINEQFF. DNA of the CDR3: TGCAGCGTATCACCGGGACAGGGGATTATTAATGAGCAGTTCTTC. The gene calls are TRBV29-1 and TRBJ2-1, with 10 bases matching TRBD1. J was trimmed by 7 bases and V by 6 bases; bases with no gene match: 12. The CDR3 extends over 15 amino acids. Germline CDR1 SQVTM, CDR2 ANQGSEA.

This clone was seen only once. The rearrangement links TRBV18 to TRBJ1-5; TRBD1 matches 8 bases. This CDR3 spans 15 amino acids. Germline-derived CDR1 and CDR2 are KGHSH and LQKENI. V lost 3 bases, J lost 2 bases, and 3 bases stayed unmatched. The CDR3 protein is CASSPGQAGNQPQHF. In DNA, the CDR3 is TGTGCCAGCTCACCGGGACAGGCGGGCAATCAGCCCCAGCATTTT. Looking up the rest from reference TRBV18 and TRBJ1-5 gives the full variable domain: NAGVMQNPRHLVRRRGQEARLRCSPMKGHSHVYWYRQLPEEGLKFMVYLQKENIIDESGMPKERFSAEFPKEGPSILRIQQVVRGDSAAYFCASSPGQAGNQPQHFGDGTRLSIL.

V and J are TRBV5-5 and TRBJ1-4, with D tentatively TRBD1 (6 bases). Germline loops: CDR1 SGHKS, CDR2 YYEKEE (reference sequence). The V end lost 4 bases, the J end lost 3 bases, and 19 bases lay between the germline ends. This CDR3 is 17 amino acids long. The CDR3 nucleotides read TGTGCCAGCAGCGAACCAGGGGTAGAGGGATCTAATGAAAAACTGTTTTTT. Encoded protein: CASSEPGVEGSNEKLFF.

The chain links TRBV7-9 to TRBJ2-7; a weak D match, TRBD1 (6 bases). The ends were cut back, 5 bases at V and 5 bases at J, with 13 bases in the middle. Germline V CDR1 and CDR2: SEHNR, FQNEAQ (reference sequence). This CDR3 is 13 amino acids long. CDR3 protein: CASSPRQAHEQYF. The CDR3 DNA is TGTGCCAGCAGCCCCAGACAGGCCCACGAGCAGTACTTC. The variable domain in full, with the rest retrieved from reference TRBV7-9 and TRBJ2-7, is DTGVSQNPRHKITKRGQNVTFRCDPISEHNRLYWYRQTLGQGPEFLTYFQNEAQLEKSRLLSDRFSAERPKGSFSTLEIQRTEQGDSAMYLCASSPRQAHEQYFGPGTRLTVT.

The chain combines TRBV4-1 with TRBJ1-5; maybe TRBD1 (5 bases). Trimming took off 1 base at V and 0 bases at J, with 10 bases between the two ends. CDR3 length equals 16 residues. The V gene's germline CDR1 is MGHRA and CDR2 YSYEKL. In DNA form, the CDR3 reads TGCGCCAGCAGCCAAGGGACAAAACATAGCAATCAGCCCCAGCATTTT. It specifies CASSQGTKHSNQPQHF.

V is TRBV28 and J is TRBJ2-7, with 7 bases lining up with TRBD1. CDR3 length: 12 residues. The germline gives CDR1 MDHEN, CDR2 SYDVKM. With V trimmed by 10 bases and J by 4 bases, 7 bases remained unmatched. CDR3 sequence: CATHSRGYEQYF. For the CDR3, the DNA is TGTGCCACTCACTCCAGGGGGTACGAGCAGTACTTC.

The chain is built from TRBV6-5 and TRBJ1-2; 7 bases match TRBD1. The CDR3 is made up of 15 amino acids. The germline gives CDR1 MNHEY, CDR2 SVGAGI. J lost 5 bases, V lost 6 bases, and 12 bases had no gene match. CDR3 sequence: CASSNRGHLTYGYTF. The CDR3 nucleotides are TGTGCCAGCAGCAACAGGGGTCACCTTACTTATGGCTACACCTTC.

The chain couples TRBV5-4 to TRBJ2-7; perhaps TRBD2 as D (6 bases). In germline, CDR1 is SGHNT, CDR2 YYREEE (reference sequence). This CDR3 is built from 12 residues. Trimming pared 0 bases from V and 6 bases from J, leaving 7 bases between. The CDR3 nucleotides are TGTGCCAGCAGCTTGGGACTAGGCGAGCAGTACTTC. This gives the protein CASSLGLGEQYF.

This clone was detected once. This chain connects TRBV28 to TRBJ1-5, with 8 bases fitting TRBD1. Germline lookup yields CDR1 MDHEN and CDR2 SYDVKM. Trimming removed 4 bases from V and 7 bases from J; junction bases left unmatched: 6. This CDR3 spans 14 amino acids. The chain's CDR3 is CASSSGQGRQPQHF. The CDR3 DNA reads as TGTGCCAGCAGTTCAGGACAGGGAAGGCAGCCCCAGCATTTT.

This sequence joins TRBV5-6 and TRBJ2-2; 8 bases map to TRBD2. The germline gives CDR1 SGHDT, CDR2 YYEEEE. The CDR3 totals 17 residues. Unmatched junction bases numbered 10, after V lost 3 bases and J lost 3 bases. The CDR3 sequence: CASSSPREGPYTGELFF. The DNA for the CDR3 is TGTGCCAGCAGCTCCCCCCGGGAGGGGCCCTACACCGGGGAGCTGTTTTTT.